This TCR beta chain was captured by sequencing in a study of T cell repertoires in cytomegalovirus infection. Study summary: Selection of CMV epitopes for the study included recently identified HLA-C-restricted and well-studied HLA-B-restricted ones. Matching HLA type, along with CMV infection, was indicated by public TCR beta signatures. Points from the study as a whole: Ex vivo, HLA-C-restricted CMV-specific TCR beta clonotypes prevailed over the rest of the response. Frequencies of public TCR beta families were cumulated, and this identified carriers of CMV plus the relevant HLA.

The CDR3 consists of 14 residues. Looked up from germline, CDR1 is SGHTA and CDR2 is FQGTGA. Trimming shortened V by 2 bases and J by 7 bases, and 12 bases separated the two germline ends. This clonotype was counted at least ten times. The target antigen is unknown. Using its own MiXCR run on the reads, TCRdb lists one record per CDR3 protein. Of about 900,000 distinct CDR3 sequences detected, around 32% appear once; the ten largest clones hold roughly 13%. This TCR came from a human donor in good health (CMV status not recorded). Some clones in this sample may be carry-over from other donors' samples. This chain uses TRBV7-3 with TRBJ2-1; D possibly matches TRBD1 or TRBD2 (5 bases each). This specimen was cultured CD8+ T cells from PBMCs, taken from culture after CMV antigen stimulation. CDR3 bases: TGTGCCAGCAGCTTACCCGGGACGCGGAATGAGCAGTTCTTC. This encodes CASSLPGTRNEQFF.